Sequencing of this T cell receptor (beta chain) was carried out in a study of T cell responses to AZD1222 COVID-19 vaccine. Study-wide findings and caveats: Unmutated regions of variants are reportedly targeted by nearly half of spike-specific TCRs. Donors, mostly white British, included more females; clonal diversity was possibly underestimated.

The method was immunoSEQ multiplex PCR; TCRdb's version includes in-frame clones alone and lacks a portion of them. The sample holds under 150,000 clones; around nine tenths are singletons and the top ten take 2.8%. Germline CDR1 reads LNHDA; CDR2 reads SQIVND (reference sequence). The CDR3 is made up of 14 amino acids. V was trimmed by 3 bases and J by 5 bases, leaving 13 bases between them. A note on this clone: The antigen is unknown.

The rearrangement uses TRBV19 and TRBJ1-1; D is ambiguous. The source of this sequence is an adult in good health. The sample here was peripheral blood, taken on day 0 of AZD1222 vaccination. The CDR3 region is CASSISGVGTEAFF. The CDR3 coding sequence is TGTGCCAGTAGTATCTCAGGTGTTGGAACTGAAGCTTTCTTT.